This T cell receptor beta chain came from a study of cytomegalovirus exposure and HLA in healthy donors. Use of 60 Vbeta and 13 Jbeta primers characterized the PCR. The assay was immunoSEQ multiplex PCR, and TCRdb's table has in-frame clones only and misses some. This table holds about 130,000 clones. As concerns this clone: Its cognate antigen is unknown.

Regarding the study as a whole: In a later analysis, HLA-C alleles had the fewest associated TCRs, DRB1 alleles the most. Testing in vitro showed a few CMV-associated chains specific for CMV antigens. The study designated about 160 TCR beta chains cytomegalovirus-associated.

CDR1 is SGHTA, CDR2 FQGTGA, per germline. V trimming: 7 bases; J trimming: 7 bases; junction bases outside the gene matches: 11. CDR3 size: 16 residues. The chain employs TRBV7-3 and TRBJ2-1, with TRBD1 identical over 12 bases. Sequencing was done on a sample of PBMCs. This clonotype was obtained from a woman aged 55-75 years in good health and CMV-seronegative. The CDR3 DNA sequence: TGTGCCAGCAACCACGGGGGGGACAGGGGGCTGAATGAGCAGTTCTTC. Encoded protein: CASNHGGDRGLNEQFF.